The present T cell receptor (beta chain) was sequenced within a study of neoadjuvant nivolumab and ipilimumab in lung cancer. This clone has more than one count but fewer than ten. The germline V gene has CDR1 SGDLS and CDR2 YYNGEE. The CDR3 covers 13 residues. V shed 3 bases and J 6 bases; nucleotides not matched to a gene: 5. Assay: immunoSEQ multiplex PCR; the TCRdb copy retains only in-frame clones and omits some. The profile shows fewer than 20,000 clones, roughly three quarters of them singletons. This TCR was sampled from an adult with non-small cell lung cancer. This chain connects TRBV9 to TRBJ2-7; 8 bases are shared with TRBD1. The sequencing used tumor tissue, collected after neoadjuvant nivolumab, alone or with ipilimumab, at or shortly before surgery. CDR3 sequence reads: CASSGTGLSEQYF. The CDR3 nucleotides read TGTGCCAGCAGCGGGACAGGGTTGAGCGAGCAGTACTTC.